The clone carrying this TCR beta chain was seen at least ten times. Germline V gene lookup returns CDR1 KGHSY and CDR2 FQNENV. CDR3 length equals 15 residues. The V gene lost 4 bases and the J gene lost 1 base, with 10 bases spanning the gap. The data originate from a study of T-cell reconstitution after alpha-beta-depleted transplantation in children. A TCRbeta library incorporating unique molecular identifiers was prepared. Each CDR3 protein is one row after TCRdb ran MiXCR on the PCR reads. The top ten clones hold around 2.3% of a sample with around 370,000 distinct CDR3 sequences, about a tenth of them seen once.

The receptor was derived from a human donor who donated a stem cell graft to a child with acute lymphoblastic leukemia. The chain employs TRBV16 and TRBJ2-2, with D maybe TRBD1 (6 bases). The source material was PBMCs from the stem cell graft donor, sampled from the stem cell graft. The CDR3 coding sequence is TGTGCCAGCAGCCTCTTGACAGGGAACACCGGGGAGCTGTTTTTT. Encoded protein: CASSLLTGNTGELFF.